Presented here are 22 T cell receptor beta chains from one specimen sequenced in a study of cytomegalovirus exposure and HLA in healthy donors. The study ran its PCR with 60 Vbeta and 13 Jbeta primers. The data were produced by immunoSEQ multiplex PCR, yet TCRdb's version contains in-frame clones alone and is incomplete. Here the sample spans fewer than 250,000 clones, around 75% being singletons. The specimen was PBMCs. The receptor source for this set is a woman in her twenties or thirties in good health and CMV-seronegative.

V usage is TRBV5-1 and J usage is TRBJ2-3, with a weak D call TRBD1 (6 bases). The CDR3 contains 15 residues. The V and J ends lost 2 bases and 0 bases respectively, with 10 bases between them. The germline V gene has CDR1 SGHRS and CDR2 YFSETQ. For the CDR3, the DNA is TGCGCCAGCAGCTTCAAGGGGGACAGCACAGATACGCAGTATTTT. Its protein is CASSFKGDSTDTQYF.

CDR3 nucleotides: TGCGCCAGCAGCCAGGAACTAGCGGGAGTCGGCAATGAGCAGTTCTTC. This encodes CASSQELAGVGNEQFF. V gene TRBV4-1 combines with J gene TRBJ2-1, with TRBD2 matching 11 bases. CDR3 length equals 16 residues. V shed 3 bases, J shed 6 bases, and the junction held 7 bases outside the gene matches. Germline assignment: CDR1 MGHRA and CDR2 YSYEKL.

The chain couples TRBV5-6 to TRBJ2-3; 9 positions match TRBD2. The germline CDR1 and CDR2 sequences are SGHDT and YYEEEE. V trimming: 0 bases; J trimming: 2 bases; junction bases outside the gene matches: 10. CDR3 length equals 18 residues. This CDR3 is CASSLDAGGPVYTDTQYF. As DNA, the CDR3 is TGTGCCAGCAGCTTGGACGCGGGAGGGCCGGTTTACACAGATACGCAGTATTTT.

The chain recombines TRBV11-2 with TRBJ1-1; possibly TRBD1 for D (6 bases). V lost 5 bases and J 1 base, leaving 17 bases between the germline ends. The CDR3 runs 16 residues. CDR1 SGHAT and CDR2 FQNNGV come from the germline V gene. CDR3 sequence: CASSPERGAPNTEAFF. The CDR3 bases are TGTGCCAGCAGCCCAGAACGGGGGGCCCCGAACACTGAAGCTTTCTTT.

V usage is TRBV27 and J usage is TRBJ2-1; 7 bases map to TRBD2. The J segment lost 1 base and the V segment lost 3 bases, leaving 3 bases of the junction unmatched. The CDR3 loop spans 15 amino acids. Germline CDR1 MNHEY, CDR2 SMNVEV (reference sequence). CDR3 region: CASSLTGGSYNEQFF. As DNA, the CDR3 is TGTGCCAGCAGTTTGACGGGGGGATCCTACAATGAGCAGTTCTTC.

V and J are TRBV28 and TRBJ2-7; TRBD1 matches 8 bases. The CDR3 extends over 12 amino acids. CDR1 and CDR2 (germline): MDHEN, SYDVKM. V lost 9 bases, J lost 7 bases, and 8 bases stayed unmatched. The DNA for the CDR3 is TGTGCCAGTACGCAGGGGGCGAATGAGCAGTACTTC. Protein product: CASTQGANEQYF.

This chain uses TRBV7-8 with TRBJ2-5; 7 bases agree with TRBD1. V gave up 6 bases and J gave up 3 bases; unmatched junction bases: 10. This CDR3 is 15 amino acids long. Germline lookup yields CDR1 SGHVS and CDR2 FQNEAQ. The CDR3 DNA reads as TGTGCCAGCAGGGCTACAGGGGAGAGGAAAGAGACCCAGTACTTC. It is translated as CASRATGERKETQYF.

This clone has a single count. This chain connects TRBV9 to TRBJ2-3; TRBD2 is a possible D gene (6 bases). V was pared by 3 bases and J by 6 bases, with 20 bases between. CDR1 and CDR2 from the germline V gene are SGDLS and YYNGEE. This CDR3 is built from 16 residues. Here the CDR3 reads CASSGLGGKVQDTQYF. The CDR3 DNA follows: TGTGCCAGCAGCGGACTAGGTGGGAAGGTCCAGGATACGCAGTATTTT.

V and J are TRBV27 and TRBJ2-7; 9 positions agree with TRBD1. CDR3 length: 15 amino acids. J lost 3 bases, V lost 5 bases, and 8 bases had no gene match. Germline CDR1 reads MNHEY; CDR2 reads SMNVEV (reference sequence). CDR3: CASSKLGQGDYEQYF. The CDR3, as DNA: TGTGCCAGCAGTAAACTGGGACAGGGTGACTACGAGCAGTACTTC.

Note on this clone: One end of the junction fails to match germline, which may point to a read error. The chain employs TRBV12-5 and TRBJ1-1; a possible D gene is TRBD1 (5 bases). CDR3 length equals 18 residues. Germline loops: CDR1 LGHNT, CDR2 FRNRAP. The CDR3 reads CASGVYPGIGSKSTQAFF. The CDR3 nucleotides read TGTGCTAGTGGTGTGTACCCAGGGATTGGGTCTAAGAGCACTCAAGCTTTCTTT. The full variable domain, completed using reference TRBV12-5 and TRBJ1-1, is DARVTQTPRHKVTEMGQEVTMRCQPILGHNTVFWYRQTMMQGLELLAYFRNRAPLDDSGMPKDRFSAEMPDATLATLKIQPSEPRDSAVYFCASGVYPGIGSKSTQAFFGQGTRLTVV.

This chain joins TRBV6-1 and TRBJ1-3; possible D gene TRBD1, 6 bases. V lost 3 bases and J 8 bases, leaving 17 bases between the germline ends. The CDR3 totals 15 residues. The germline V gene has CDR1 MNHNS and CDR2 SASEGT. The CDR3 sequence is CASSEERPGVDTIYF. CDR3 in DNA: TGTGCCAGCAGTGAGGAGCGGCCAGGGGTGGACACCATATATTTT.

A remark on this clone: Its ends do not fully match the called genes, so a read error is possible. The J gene is TRBJ2-2, the V gene TRBV7-7; the D gene is possibly TRBD1 (5 bases). The CDR3 contains 14 residues. CDR1 and CDR2 (germline): SSHAT, FNYEAQ (reference sequence). The CDR3 protein is CASSRDSNSGELFF. The CDR3 DNA reads as TGTGCTAGCAGCCGTGACAGTAACTCAGGGGAGCTGTTTTTT. Together with reference TRBV7-7 and TRBJ2-2, the CDR3 gives the full variable domain: GAGVSQSPRYKVTKRGQDVTLRCDPISSHATLYWYQQALGQGPEFLTYFNYEAQPDKSGLPSDRFSAERPEGSISTLTIQRTEQRDSAMYRCASSRDSNSGELFFGEGSRLTVL.

The chain carries TRBV6-1 and TRBJ2-1, with TRBD2 as a possible D gene (7 bases). V shed 10 bases and J shed 3 bases, with 19 bases lying between them. This CDR3 spans 15 amino acids. CDR1 is MNHNS and CDR2 is SASEGT in the germline V gene. Written as DNA, the CDR3 is TGTGCCACCCTAGAAAGGGGGGGCGTCTACAATGAGCAGTTCTTC. Its translation: CATLERGGVYNEQFF.

In this sample, this clone turned up a few times. The gene calls are TRBV10-3 and TRBJ2-5, with 13 bases fitting TRBD2. This CDR3 spans 17 amino acids. The germline V gene has CDR1 ENHRY and CDR2 SYGVKD. The junction had 5 bases not matched to a gene; V was cut back by 3 bases and J by 1 base. The CDR3 region is CAISDGGLAGAQETQYF. For the CDR3, the DNA is TGTGCCATCAGTGACGGAGGACTAGCGGGGGCCCAAGAGACCCAGTACTTC.

This clone was detected a few times. The chain combines TRBV29-1 with TRBJ1-2, with D possibly matching TRBD1 (5 bases). Trimming stripped 6 bases from V and 7 bases from J, with 12 bases between. The germline CDR1 and CDR2 sequences are SQVTM and ANQGSEA. The CDR3 totals 11 residues. CDR3 amino acids: CSVTLGGGYTF. CDR3 bases: TGCAGCGTCACCTTGGGGGGTGGCTACACCTTC.

This chain links TRBV2 with TRBJ2-1; 12 bases agree with TRBD2. Germline V gives CDR1 SNHLY, CDR2 FYNNEI. V dropped 10 bases and J dropped 5; count of bases not matched to a gene: 6. This CDR3 is built from 14 residues. The CDR3 here is CATLLAGGDNEQFF. CDR3 nucleotide sequence: TGTGCCACCCTACTAGCGGGAGGAGACAATGAGCAGTTCTTC.

The chain recombines TRBV10-3 with TRBJ2-5, with D possibly matching TRBD2 (6 bases). The V gene's germline CDR1 is ENHRY and CDR2 SYGVKD. This CDR3 spans 12 amino acids. Trimming took off 6 bases at V and 7 bases at J, with 12 bases between the two ends. The CDR3 region is CAISAGSGTQYF. The CDR3 coding sequence is TGTGCCATCAGCGCGGGGTCGGGGACCCAGTACTTC.

The chain links TRBV6-5 to TRBJ1-1; D unclear. CDR3 length equals 13 residues. Germline V gene lookup returns CDR1 MNHEY and CDR2 SVGAGI. V shed 7 bases and J shed 1 base, with 10 bases lying between them. The CDR3 coding sequence is TGTGCCAGCACCCCGACACCGAACACTGAAGCTTTCTTT. It is translated as CASTPTPNTEAFF.

This clone was picked up one time. In nucleotides, the CDR3 is TGTGCCAGCAGCTTAGCCCCGGGACAGGGGGCGCGGTACGAGCAGTACTTC. Translated, it gives CASSLAPGQGARYEQYF. The chain joins TRBV7-8 to TRBJ2-7; 12 bases map to TRBD1. CDR3 length: 17 amino acids. The germline V gene has CDR1 SGHVS and CDR2 FQNEAQ. V lost 0 bases and J lost 4; bases outside the gene matches: 7.

This rearrangement joins TRBV7-9 to TRBJ2-7; 13 positions agree with TRBD2. The J segment lost 3 bases and the V segment lost 4 bases, leaving 3 bases of the junction unmatched. The CDR3 is made up of 15 amino acids. From germline, CDR1 is SEHNR and CDR2 FQNEAQ (reference sequence). The CDR3 nucleotides read TGTGCCAGCAGCTCCGGACTAGCGGGAGACTACGAGCAGTACTTC. This codes for CASSSGLAGDYEQYF.

The chain combines TRBV5-6 with TRBJ1-2, with TRBD1 identical over 9 bases. V was clipped by 4 bases and J by 8 bases; unmatched bases: 9. Germline assignment: CDR1 SGHDT and CDR2 YYEEEE. The CDR3 spans 14 residues. The CDR3: CASSTTTGGRGYTF. The CDR3 DNA is TGTGCCAGCAGCACCACCACAGGGGGCCGGGGCTACACCTTC.

V gene TRBV2 combines with J gene TRBJ1-2; D might be TRBD1 (5 bases). Germline loops: CDR1 SNHLY, CDR2 FYNNEI. The CDR3 spans 15 residues. Trimming stripped 0 bases from V and 7 bases from J, with 15 bases between. CDR3 DNA sequence: TGTGCCAGCAGTGAAGCTGACGGGGGGGTGGGTGGCTACACCTTC. This gives the protein CASSEADGGVGGYTF. The entire variable domain, with the rest obtained from reference TRBV2 and TRBJ1-2, is as follows: EPEVTQTPSHQVTQMGQEVILRCVPISNHLYFYWYRQILGQKVEFLVSFYNNEISEKSEIFDDQFSVERPDGSNFTLKIRSTKLEDSAMYFCASSEADGGVGGYTFGSGTRLTVV.